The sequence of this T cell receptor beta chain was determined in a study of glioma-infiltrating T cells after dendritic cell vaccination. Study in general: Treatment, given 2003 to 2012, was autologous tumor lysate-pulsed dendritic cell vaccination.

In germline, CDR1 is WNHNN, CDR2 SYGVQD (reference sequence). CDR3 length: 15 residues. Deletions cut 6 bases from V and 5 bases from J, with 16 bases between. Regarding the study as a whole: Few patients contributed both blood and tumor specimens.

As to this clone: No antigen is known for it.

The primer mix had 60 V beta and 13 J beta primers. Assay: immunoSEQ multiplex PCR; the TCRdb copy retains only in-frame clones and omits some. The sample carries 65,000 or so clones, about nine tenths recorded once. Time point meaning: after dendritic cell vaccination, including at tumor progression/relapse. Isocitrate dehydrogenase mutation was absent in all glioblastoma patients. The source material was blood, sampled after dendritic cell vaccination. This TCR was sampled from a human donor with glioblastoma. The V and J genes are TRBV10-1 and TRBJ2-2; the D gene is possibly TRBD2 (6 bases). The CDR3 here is CASSERDFQTGELFF. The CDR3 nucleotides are TGCGCCAGCAGCGAACGGGACTTTCAAACCGGGGAGCTGTTTTTT.